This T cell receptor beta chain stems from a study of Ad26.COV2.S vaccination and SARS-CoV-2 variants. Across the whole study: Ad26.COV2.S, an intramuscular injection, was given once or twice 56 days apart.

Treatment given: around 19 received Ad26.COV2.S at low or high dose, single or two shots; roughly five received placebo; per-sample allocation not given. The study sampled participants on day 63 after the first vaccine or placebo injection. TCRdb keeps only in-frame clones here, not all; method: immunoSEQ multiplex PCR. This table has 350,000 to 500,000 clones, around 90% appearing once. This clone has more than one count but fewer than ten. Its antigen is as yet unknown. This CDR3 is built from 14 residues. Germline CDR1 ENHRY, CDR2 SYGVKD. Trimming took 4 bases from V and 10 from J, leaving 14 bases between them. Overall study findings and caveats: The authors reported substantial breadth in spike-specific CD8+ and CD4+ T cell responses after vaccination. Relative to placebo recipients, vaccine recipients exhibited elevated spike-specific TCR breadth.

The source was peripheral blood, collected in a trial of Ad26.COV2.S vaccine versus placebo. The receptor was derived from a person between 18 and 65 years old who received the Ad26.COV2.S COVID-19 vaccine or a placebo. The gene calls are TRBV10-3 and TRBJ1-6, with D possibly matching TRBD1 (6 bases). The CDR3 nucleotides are TGTGCCATCAGTGGTGAAGGGGGAGGGTCACCCCTCCACTTT. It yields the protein CAISGEGGGSPLHF.